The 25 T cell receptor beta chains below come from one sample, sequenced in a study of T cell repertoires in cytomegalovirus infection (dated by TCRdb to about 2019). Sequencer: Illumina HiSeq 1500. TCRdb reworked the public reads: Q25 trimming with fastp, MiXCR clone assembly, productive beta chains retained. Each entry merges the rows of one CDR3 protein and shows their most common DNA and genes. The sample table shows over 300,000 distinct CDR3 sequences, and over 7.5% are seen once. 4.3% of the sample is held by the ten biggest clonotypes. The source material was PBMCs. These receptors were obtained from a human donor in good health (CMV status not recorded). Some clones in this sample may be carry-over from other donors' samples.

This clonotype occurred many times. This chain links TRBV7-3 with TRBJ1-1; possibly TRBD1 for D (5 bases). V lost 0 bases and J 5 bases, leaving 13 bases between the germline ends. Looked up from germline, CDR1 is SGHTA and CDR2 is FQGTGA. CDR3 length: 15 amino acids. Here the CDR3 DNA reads TGTGCCAGCAGCTTAACGAAGGGGCCCGAGACTGAAGCTTTCTTT. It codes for CASSLTKGPETEAFF.

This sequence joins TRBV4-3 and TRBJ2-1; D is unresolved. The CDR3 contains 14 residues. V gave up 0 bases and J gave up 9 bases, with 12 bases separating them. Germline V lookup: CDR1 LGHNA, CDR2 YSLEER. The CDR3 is CASSQDEGHGEQFF. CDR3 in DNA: TGCGCCAGCAGCCAAGATGAAGGGCATGGTGAGCAGTTCTTC.

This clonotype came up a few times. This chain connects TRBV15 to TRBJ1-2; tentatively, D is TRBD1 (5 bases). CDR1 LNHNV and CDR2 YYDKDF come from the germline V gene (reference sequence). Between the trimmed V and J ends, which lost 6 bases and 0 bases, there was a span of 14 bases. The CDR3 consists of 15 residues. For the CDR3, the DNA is TGTGCCACCAGTTACTTGCAGGGTTCTAACTATGGCTACACCTTC. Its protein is CATSYLQGSNYGYTF.

The CDR3 DNA reads TGTGCCAGCAGCTTACAGGGTTACCACGAGCAGTACTTC. Encoded protein: CASSLQGYHEQYF. The chain joins TRBV12-3 or TRBV12-4 to TRBJ2-7; TRBD1 might be the D (6 bases). The CDR3 loop spans 13 amino acids. Trimming cost V 6 bases and J 5 bases, with 14 bases left between them.

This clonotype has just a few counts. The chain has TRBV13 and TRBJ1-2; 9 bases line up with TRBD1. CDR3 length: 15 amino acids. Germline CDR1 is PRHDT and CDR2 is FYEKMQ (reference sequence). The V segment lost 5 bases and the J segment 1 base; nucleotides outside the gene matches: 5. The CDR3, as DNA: TGTGCCAGCAGCCCGGACAGGGGTCGTAACTATGGCTACACCTTC. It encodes CASSPDRGRNYGYTF. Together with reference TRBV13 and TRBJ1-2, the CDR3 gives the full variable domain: AAGVIQSPRHLIKEKRETATLKCYPIPRHDTVYWYQQGPGQDPQFLISFYEKMQSDKGSIPDRFSAQQFSDYHSELNMSSLELGDSALYFCASSPDRGRNYGYTFGSGTRLTVV.

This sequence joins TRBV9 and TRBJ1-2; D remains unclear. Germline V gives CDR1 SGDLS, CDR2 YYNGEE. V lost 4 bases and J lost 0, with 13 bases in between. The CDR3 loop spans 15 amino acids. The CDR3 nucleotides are TGTGCCAGCAGCAAAAGAAGCGTACCTAACTATGGCTACACCTTC. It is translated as CASSKRSVPNYGYTF.

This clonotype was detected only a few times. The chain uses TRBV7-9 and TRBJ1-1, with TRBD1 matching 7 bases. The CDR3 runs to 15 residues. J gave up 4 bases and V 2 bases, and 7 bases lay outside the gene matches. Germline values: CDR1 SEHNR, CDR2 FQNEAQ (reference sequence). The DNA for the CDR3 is TGTGCCAGCAGCTTACTGGCAGGGGGGGGCACTGAAGCTTTCTTT. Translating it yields CASSLLAGGGTEAFF.

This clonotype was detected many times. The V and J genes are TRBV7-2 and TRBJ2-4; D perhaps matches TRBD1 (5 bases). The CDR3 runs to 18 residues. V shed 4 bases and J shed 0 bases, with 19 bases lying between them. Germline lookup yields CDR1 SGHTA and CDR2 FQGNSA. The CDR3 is CASSYDRTLDLAKNIQYF. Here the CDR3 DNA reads TGTGCCAGCAGCTACGACCGGACATTGGATCTAGCCAAAAACATTCAGTACTTC.

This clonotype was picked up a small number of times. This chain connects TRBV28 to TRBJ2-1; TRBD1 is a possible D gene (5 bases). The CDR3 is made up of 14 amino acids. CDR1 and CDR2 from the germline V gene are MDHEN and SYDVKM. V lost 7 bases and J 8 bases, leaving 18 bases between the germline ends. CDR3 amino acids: CASTYRGLWHEQFF. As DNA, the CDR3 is TGTGCCAGCACCTATAGGGGATTATGGCATGAGCAGTTCTTC.

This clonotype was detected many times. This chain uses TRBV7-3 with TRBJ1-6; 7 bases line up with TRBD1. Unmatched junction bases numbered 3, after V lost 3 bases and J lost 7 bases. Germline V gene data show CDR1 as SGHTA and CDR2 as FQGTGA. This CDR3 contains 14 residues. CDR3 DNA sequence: TGTGCCAGCAGCTTTGCGGGACAGAATTCACCCCTCCACTTT. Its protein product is CASSFAGQNSPLHF.

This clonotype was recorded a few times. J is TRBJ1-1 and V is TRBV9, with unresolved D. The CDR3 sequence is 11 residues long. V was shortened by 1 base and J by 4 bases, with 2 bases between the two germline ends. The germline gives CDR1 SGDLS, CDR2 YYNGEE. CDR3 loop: CASSVSTEAFF. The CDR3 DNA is TGTGCCAGCAGCGTATCCACTGAAGCTTTCTTT. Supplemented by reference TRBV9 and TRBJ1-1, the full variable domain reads DSGVTQTPKHLITATGQRVTLRCSPRSGDLSVYWYQQSLDQGLQFLIQYYNGEERAKGNILERFSAQQFPDLHSELNLSSLELGDSALYFCASSVSTEAFFGQGTRLTVV.

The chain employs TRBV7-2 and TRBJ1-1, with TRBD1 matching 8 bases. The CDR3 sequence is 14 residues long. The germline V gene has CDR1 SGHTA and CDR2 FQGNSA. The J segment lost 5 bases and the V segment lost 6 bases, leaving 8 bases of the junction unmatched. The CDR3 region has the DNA TGTGCCAGCAGTCACAGGGGGAGAGGGACTGAAGCTTTCTTT. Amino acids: CASSHRGRGTEAFF.

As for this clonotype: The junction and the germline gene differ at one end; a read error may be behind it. CDR3 nucleotide sequence: TGTGCCAGCAACTCAAATCCAGGGGGCGCCGAGCAGTACTTT. Encoded protein: CASNSNPGGAEQYF. The chain combines TRBV7-2 with TRBJ2-7; 8 bases are shared with TRBD1. The CDR3 is made up of 14 amino acids. CDR1 is SGHTA and CDR2 is FQGNSA in the germline V gene.

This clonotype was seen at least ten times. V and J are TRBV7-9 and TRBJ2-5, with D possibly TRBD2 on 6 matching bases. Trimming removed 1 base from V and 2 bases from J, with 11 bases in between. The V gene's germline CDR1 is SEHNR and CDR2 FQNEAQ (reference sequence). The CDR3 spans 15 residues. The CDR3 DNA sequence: TGTGCCAGCAGCTTAGTTCCGGGGAGGCAAGAGACCCAGTACTTC. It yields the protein CASSLVPGRQETQYF.

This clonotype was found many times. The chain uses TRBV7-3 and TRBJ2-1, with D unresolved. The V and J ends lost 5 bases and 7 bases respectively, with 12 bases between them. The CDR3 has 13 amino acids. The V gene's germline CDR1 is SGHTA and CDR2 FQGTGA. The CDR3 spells CASSPPAANEQFF. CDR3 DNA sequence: TGTGCCAGCAGCCCGCCGGCGGCAAATGAGCAGTTCTTC.

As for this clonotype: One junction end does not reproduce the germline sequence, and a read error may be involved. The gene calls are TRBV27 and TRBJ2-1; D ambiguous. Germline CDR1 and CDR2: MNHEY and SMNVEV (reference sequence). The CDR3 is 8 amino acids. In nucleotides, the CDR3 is TGTGCCAGCAGTTTATGGCCATTC. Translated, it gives CASSLWPF.

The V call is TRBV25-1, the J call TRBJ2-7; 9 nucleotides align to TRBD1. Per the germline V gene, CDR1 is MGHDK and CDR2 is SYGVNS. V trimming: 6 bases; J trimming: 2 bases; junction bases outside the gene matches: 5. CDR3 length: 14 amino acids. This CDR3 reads CASSDRGMAYEQYF. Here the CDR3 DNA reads TGTGCCAGCAGCGACAGGGGGATGGCCTACGAGCAGTACTTC.

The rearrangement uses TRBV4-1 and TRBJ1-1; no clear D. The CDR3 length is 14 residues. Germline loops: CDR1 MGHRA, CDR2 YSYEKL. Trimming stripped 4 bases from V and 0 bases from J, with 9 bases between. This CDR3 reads CASSPSPMNTEAFF. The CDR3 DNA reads TGCGCCAGCAGCCCGAGTCCCATGAACACTGAAGCTTTCTTT.

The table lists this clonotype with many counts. The CDR3 DNA reads TGTGCCAGCAAGCTGGGTGGGGGGTACAATGAGCAGTTCTTC. Translated: CASKLGGGYNEQFF. This rearrangement joins TRBV7-3 to TRBJ2-1; possibly TRBD2 for D (6 bases). Germline V lookup: CDR1 SGHTA, CDR2 FQGTGA. V shed 7 bases and J shed 4 bases, with 14 bases lying between them. The CDR3 spans 14 residues.

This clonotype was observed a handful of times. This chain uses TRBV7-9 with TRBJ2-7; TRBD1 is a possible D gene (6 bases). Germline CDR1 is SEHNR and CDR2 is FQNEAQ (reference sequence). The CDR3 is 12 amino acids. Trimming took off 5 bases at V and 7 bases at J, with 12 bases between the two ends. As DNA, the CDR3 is TGTGCCAGCAGCCCCTACAGGGAAGAGCAGTACTTC. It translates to CASSPYREEQYF.

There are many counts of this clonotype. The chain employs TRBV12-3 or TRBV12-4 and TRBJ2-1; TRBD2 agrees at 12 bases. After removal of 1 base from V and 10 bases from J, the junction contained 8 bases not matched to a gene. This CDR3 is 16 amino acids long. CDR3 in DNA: TGTGCCAGCAGTTTAGTTCTAGCGGGGGGGCCACGGGAGCAGTTCTTC. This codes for CASSLVLAGGPREQFF.

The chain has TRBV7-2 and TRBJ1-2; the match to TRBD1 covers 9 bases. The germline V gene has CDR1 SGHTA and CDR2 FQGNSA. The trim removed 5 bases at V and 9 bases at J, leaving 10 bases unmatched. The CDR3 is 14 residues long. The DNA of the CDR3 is TGTGCCAGCAGCCCCAGTGGGACAGGGAAGAGCTACACCTTC. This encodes CASSPSGTGKSYTF. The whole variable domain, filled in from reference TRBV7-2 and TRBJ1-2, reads GAGVSQSPSNKVTEKGKDVELRCDPISGHTALYWYRQSLGQGLEFLIYFQGNSAPDKSGLPSDRFSAERTGGSVSTLTIQRTQQEDSAVYLCASSPSGTGKSYTFGSGTRLTVV.

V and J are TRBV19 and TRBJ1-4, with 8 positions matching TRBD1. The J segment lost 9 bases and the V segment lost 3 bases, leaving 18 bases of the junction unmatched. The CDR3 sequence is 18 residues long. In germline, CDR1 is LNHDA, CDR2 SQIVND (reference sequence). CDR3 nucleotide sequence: TGTGCCAGTAGTATCATGGGACATGAAGACAGGGGCCGGAAAAAACTGTTTTTT. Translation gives CASSIMGHEDRGRKKLFF.

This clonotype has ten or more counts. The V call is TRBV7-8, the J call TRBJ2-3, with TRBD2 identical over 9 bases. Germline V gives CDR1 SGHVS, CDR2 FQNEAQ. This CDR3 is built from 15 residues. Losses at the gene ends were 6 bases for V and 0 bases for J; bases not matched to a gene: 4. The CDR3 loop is CASRPRGGSTDTQYF. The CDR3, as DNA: TGTGCCAGCAGACCGCGGGGGGGGAGCACAGATACGCAGTATTTT.

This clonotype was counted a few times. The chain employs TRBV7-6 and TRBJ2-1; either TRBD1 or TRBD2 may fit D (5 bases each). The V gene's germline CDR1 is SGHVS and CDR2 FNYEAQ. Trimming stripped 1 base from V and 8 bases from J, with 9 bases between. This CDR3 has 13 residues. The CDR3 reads CASSLVLGDEQFF. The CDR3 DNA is TGTGCCAGCAGCTTAGTGCTGGGGGATGAGCAGTTCTTC.